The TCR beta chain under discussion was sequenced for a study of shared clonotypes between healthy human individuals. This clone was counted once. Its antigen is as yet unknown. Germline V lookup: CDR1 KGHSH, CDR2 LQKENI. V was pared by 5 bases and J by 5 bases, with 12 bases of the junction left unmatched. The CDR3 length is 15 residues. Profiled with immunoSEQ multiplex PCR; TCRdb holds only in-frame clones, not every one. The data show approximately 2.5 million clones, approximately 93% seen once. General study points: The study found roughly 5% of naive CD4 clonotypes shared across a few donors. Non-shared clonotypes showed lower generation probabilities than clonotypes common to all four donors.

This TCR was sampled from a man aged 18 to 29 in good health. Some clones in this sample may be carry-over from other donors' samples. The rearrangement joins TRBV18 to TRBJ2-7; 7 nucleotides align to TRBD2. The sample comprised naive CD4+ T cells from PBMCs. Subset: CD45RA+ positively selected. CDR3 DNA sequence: TGTGCCAGCTCATCAGCCGGACTAGTGCTCGACGAGCAGTACTTC. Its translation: CASSSAGLVLDEQYF.